This T cell receptor (beta chain) was observed in a study of a mutant IDH1 vaccine in newly diagnosed glioma. Study-level information: Vaccines were first given 4-6 weeks after radiotherapy alone, or with temozolomide cycles. Receipt of radiotherapy, temozolomide, or both preceded the study, and most received both.

A word on this clone: Its antigen remains unidentified.

This sample's time point: week 35, safety follow-up. The investigators gave 300 ug of mutant IDH1 20-mer peptide in each vaccine dose, together with topical imiquimod. Assay used: immunoSEQ multiplex PCR; TCRdb lists only in-frame clones, some missing. The sample has around 57,000 clones; around four fifths are singletons. The TCR sequence derives from a young man with glioma. The sample in question was PBMCs, obtained from a glioma patient whose treatment included an IDH1 peptide vaccine.

The DNA for the CDR3 is TGTGCCAGCAGCCCTGGGACGGGCTCTGGGGCCAACGTCCTGACTTTC. Translation: CASSPGTGSGANVLTF. V gene TRBV4-2 combines with J gene TRBJ2-6, with D possibly being TRBD1 or TRBD2 (5 bases each). CDR1 and CDR2 (germline): LGHNA, YNFKEQ. The ends were cut back, 4 bases at V and 0 bases at J, with 10 bases in the middle. There are 16 residues in the CDR3.